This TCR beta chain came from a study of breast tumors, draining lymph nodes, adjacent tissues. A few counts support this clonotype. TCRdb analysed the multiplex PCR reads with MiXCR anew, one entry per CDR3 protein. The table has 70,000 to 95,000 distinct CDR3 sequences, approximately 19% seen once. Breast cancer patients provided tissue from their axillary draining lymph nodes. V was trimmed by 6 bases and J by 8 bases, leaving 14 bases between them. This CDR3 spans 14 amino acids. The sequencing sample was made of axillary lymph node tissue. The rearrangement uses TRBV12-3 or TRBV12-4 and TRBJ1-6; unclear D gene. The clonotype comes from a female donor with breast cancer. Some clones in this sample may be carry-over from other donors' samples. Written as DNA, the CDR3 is TGTGCCAGCAGGTCCTACAGTGGTGATTCACCCCTCCACTTT. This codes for CASRSYSGDSPLHF.